The 26 T cell receptor beta chains below all came from one sample that was sequenced in a study of cytotoxic CD8 clonotypes in ibrutinib-treated CLL. Sequencing used immunoSEQ multiplex PCR; TCRdb keeps in-frame clones, though not all of them. Of fewer than 300,000 clones listed, 76% are singletons. The material was PBMCs, obtained at disease progression, from a patient treated with ibrutinib. These receptors originate from a human donor with chronic lymphocytic leukemia.

This sequence joins TRBV5-1 and TRBJ2-7; TRBD1 matches 11 bases. The CDR3 runs to 14 residues. V trimming: 6 bases; J trimming: 3 bases; junction bases outside the gene matches: 5. CDR1 is SGHRS, CDR2 YFSETQ, per germline. CDR3 sequence reads: CASTTGQGVYEQYF. For the CDR3, the DNA is TGCGCCAGCACTACGGGACAGGGGGTCTACGAGCAGTACTTC.

The chain recombines TRBV27 with TRBJ1-2; D perhaps matches TRBD1 (6 bases). The CDR3 sequence is 14 residues long. Germline V gene lookup returns CDR1 MNHEY and CDR2 SMNVEV (reference sequence). V lost 4 bases and J 4 bases, leaving 13 bases between the germline ends. CDR3 loop: CASSSAGTPYGYTF. CDR3 bases: TGTGCCAGCAGTTCCGCCGGGACACCCTATGGCTACACCTTC.

This chain connects TRBV10-3 to TRBJ2-3; D may be TRBD1 (5 bases). The V and J ends lost 6 bases and 0 bases respectively, with 16 bases between them. Germline V gives CDR1 ENHRY, CDR2 SYGVKD. The CDR3 runs 16 residues. This chain's CDR3 is CAIRSTTARSTDTQYF. The CDR3 DNA sequence: TGTGCCATCAGGAGCACGACAGCGCGAAGCACAGATACGCAGTATTTT.

The chain uses TRBV10-1 and TRBJ2-1, with a weak D call TRBD2 (5 bases). Deletions cut 0 bases from V and 9 bases from J, with 12 bases between. CDR1 and CDR2 from the germline V gene are WNHNN and SYGVQD (reference sequence). The CDR3 is 14 amino acids. The CDR3 reads CASSESEGLSEQFF. In nucleotides, the CDR3 is TGCGCCAGCAGTGAGTCCGAGGGTTTGAGTGAGCAGTTCTTC.

This chain connects TRBV19 to TRBJ1-3; perhaps TRBD1 as D (5 bases). The V end lost 1 base, the J end lost 1 base, and 11 bases lay between the germline ends. Germline lookup yields CDR1 LNHDA and CDR2 SQIVND (reference sequence). The CDR3 covers 16 residues. DNA for the CDR3: TGTGCCAGTAGTATAGTTGGGGGTACGTCTGGAAACACCATATATTTT. This encodes CASSIVGGTSGNTIYF.

The chain carries TRBV7-2 and TRBJ2-3; no firm D call. V was pared by 1 base and J by 6 bases, with 14 bases between. The CDR3 length is 15 residues. In germline, CDR1 is SGHTA, CDR2 FQGNSA. The CDR3 DNA sequence: TGTGCCAGCAGCTTAGTTTCTGTGGCATCGGATACGCAGTATTTT. It is translated as CASSLVSVASDTQYF.

This sequence joins TRBV18 and TRBJ2-7; TRBD1 aligns across 9 bases. Germline V CDR1 and CDR2: KGHSH, LQKENI. V lost 2 bases to trimming and J lost 5 bases; unmatched junction nucleotides: 10. CDR3 length equals 16 residues. CDR3 DNA: TGTGCCAGCTCACCAGCGGGGACAGGGATGAGAGACGAGCAGTACTTC. Its translation: CASSPAGTGMRDEQYF. The complete variable domain, with remaining parts taken from reference TRBV18 and TRBJ2-7, reads NAGVMQNPRHLVRRRGQEARLRCSPMKGHSHVYWYRQLPEEGLKFMVYLQKENIIDESGMPKERFSAEFPKEGPSILRIQQVVRGDSAAYFCASSPAGTGMRDEQYFGPGTRLTVT.

The chain has TRBV7-6 and TRBJ2-5; 7 nucleotides line up with TRBD2. Trimming at V came to 7 bases and at J to 1 base, leaving 6 bases not matched to a gene. In germline, CDR1 is SGHVS, CDR2 FNYEAQ. The CDR3 consists of 14 residues. Here the CDR3 DNA reads TGTGCCAGCACCCTACTAGCGAGCCAAGAGACCCAGTACTTC. Protein: CASTLLASQETQYF. Filled out from reference TRBV7-6 and TRBJ2-5, the complete variable domain reads GAGVSQSPRYKVTKRGQDVALRCDPISGHVSLYWYRQALGQGPEFLTYFNYEAQQDKSGLPNDRFSAERPEGSISTLTIQRTEQRDSAMYRCASTLLASQETQYFGPGTRLLVL.

The CDR3 loop reads CASSPTGGTNEKLFF. The CDR3 DNA reads as TGTGCCAGCAGCCCTACAGGGGGAACTAATGAAAAACTGTTTTTT. The rearrangement links TRBV5-4 to TRBJ1-4, with 8 nucleotides matching TRBD1. Trimming at V came to 4 bases and at J to 1 base, leaving 3 bases not matched to a gene. Germline CDR1 is SGHNT and CDR2 is YYREEE (reference sequence). This CDR3 region has 15 residues.

V gene TRBV18 combines with J gene TRBJ1-5, with D unresolved. This CDR3 is built from 15 residues. Germline-derived CDR1 and CDR2 are KGHSH and LQKENI. V lost 4 bases to trimming and J lost 3 bases, with 13 bases between them. The CDR3: CASSQETNTNQPQHF. CDR3 bases: TGTGCCAGCTCACAAGAAACGAATACCAATCAGCCCCAGCATTTT.

This clone has more than one count but fewer than ten. This rearrangement joins TRBV28 to TRBJ2-5; the match to TRBD2 covers 9 bases. After removal of 6 bases from V and 5 bases from J, the junction contained 10 bases not matched to a gene. Germline CDR1 and CDR2: MDHEN and SYDVKM. This CDR3 region has 15 residues. The CDR3: CASRFSGSGWETQYF. The CDR3 DNA reads TGTGCCAGCAGATTTAGCGGGAGCGGGTGGGAGACCCAGTACTTC.

This clone was seen only a few times. The V gene is TRBV6-6, the J gene TRBJ2-1; D might be TRBD2 (5 bases). The CDR3 runs 16 residues. Germline values: CDR1 MNHNY, CDR2 SVGAGI (reference sequence). Trimming shortened V by 0 bases and J by 0 bases, and 9 bases separated the two germline ends. The CDR3 spells CASSYSLAPSYNEQFF. CDR3 DNA: TGTGCCAGCAGTTACTCGTTAGCGCCCTCCTACAATGAGCAGTTCTTC.

The chain combines TRBV14 with TRBJ1-1; weak D call: TRBD1 (5 bases). The CDR3 is made up of 15 amino acids. Germline CDR1 and CDR2: SGHDN and FVKESK. V was shortened by 4 bases and J by 3 bases, with 15 bases between the two germline ends. The CDR3 region has the DNA TGTGCCAGCAGCCGTATTGGGGGACGGGACACTGAAGCTTTCTTT. This sequence encodes CASSRIGGRDTEAFF.

The chain carries TRBV5-6 and TRBJ1-2, with D unresolved. Germline CDR1 reads SGHDT; CDR2 reads YYEEEE. The CDR3 has 14 residues. V gave up 0 bases and J gave up 4 bases, with 10 bases separating them. CDR3 sequence reads: CASSLGAAVYGYTF. The CDR3 nucleotides read TGTGCCAGCAGCTTGGGGGCAGCAGTCTATGGCTACACCTTC.

The chain recombines TRBV5-1 with TRBJ1-4, with 8 nucleotides matching TRBD1. The germline CDR1 and CDR2 sequences are SGHRS and YFSETQ. The CDR3 is 16 amino acids. The junction had 5 bases not matched to a gene; V was cut back by 1 base and J by 3 bases. The CDR3 nucleotides read TGCGCCAGCAGCTTGACCGGACAGGGAGCTAATGAAAAACTGTTTTTT. It encodes CASSLTGQGANEKLFF.

The chain links TRBV4-1 to TRBJ1-2; D is perhaps TRBD1 (5 bases). There are 16 residues in the CDR3. Germline lookup yields CDR1 MGHRA and CDR2 YSYEKL. V was shortened by 2 bases and J by 3 bases, with 16 bases between the two germline ends. In DNA, the CDR3 is TGCGCCAGCAGCCAATTGGAACAGGCCCGGGACTATGGCTACACCTTC. This gives the protein CASSQLEQARDYGYTF.

The chain recombines TRBV10-3 with TRBJ1-2; D is unresolved. Germline lookup yields CDR1 ENHRY and CDR2 SYGVKD. The CDR3 is made up of 13 amino acids. V lost 9 bases and J lost 5, with 16 bases in between. CDR3 sequence reads: CAIRRLDRYGYTF. The CDR3 nucleotides read TGTGCCATACGCCGACTTGATAGGTATGGCTACACCTTC.

The chain carries TRBV5-4 and TRBJ1-1; a possible D gene is TRBD1 (6 bases). The ends were cut back, 4 bases at V and 3 bases at J, with 13 bases in the middle. The CDR3 has 14 amino acids. Germline values: CDR1 SGHNT, CDR2 YYREEE (reference sequence). The DNA of the CDR3 is TGTGCCAGCAGCACCCGGGGGGCGGACACTGAAGCTTTCTTT. It codes for CASSTRGADTEAFF.

The gene calls are TRBV9 and TRBJ1-2; a possible D gene is TRBD1 (5 bases). This CDR3 region has 15 residues. Looked up from germline, CDR1 is SGDLS and CDR2 is YYNGEE. V lost 0 bases, J lost 1 base, and 10 bases lay in between. The CDR3 bases are TGTGCCAGCAGCGTAGGGGGGGTTAGTAACTATGGCTACACCTTC. Translated, it gives CASSVGGVSNYGYTF.

The chain employs TRBV7-2 and TRBJ2-1, with TRBD1 identical over 11 bases. This CDR3 has 15 amino acids. The junction had 6 bases not matched to a gene; V was cut back by 2 bases and J by 9 bases. Looked up from germline, CDR1 is SGHTA and CDR2 is FQGNSA. For the CDR3, the DNA is TGTGCCAGCAGCTTATTTAGGACAGGGGGCACTGAGCAGTTCTTC. It translates to CASSLFRTGGTEQFF.

The CDR3 DNA reads TGTGCCAGCAGTCTAGCCAGGGGTATTGAGACCCAGTACTTC. Protein: CASSLARGIETQYF. The V call is TRBV27, the J call TRBJ2-5; perhaps TRBD1 as D (6 bases). V lost 5 bases to trimming and J lost 5 bases, with 15 bases between them. The CDR3 runs to 14 residues. Germline assignment: CDR1 MNHEY and CDR2 SMNVEV (reference sequence).

The chain has TRBV13 and TRBJ2-6; 14 bases agree with TRBD2. V was pared by 5 bases and J by 2 bases, with 5 bases of the junction left unmatched. There are 18 residues in the CDR3. CDR1 PRHDT and CDR2 FYEKMQ come from the germline V gene (reference sequence). Here the CDR3 reads CASSPRLAGGPGANVLTF. Written as DNA, the CDR3 is TGTGCCAGCAGCCCCCGACTAGCGGGAGGGCCTGGGGCCAACGTCCTGACTTTC. Combining the CDR3 with reference TRBV13 and TRBJ2-6 gives the whole variable domain AAGVIQSPRHLIKEKRETATLKCYPIPRHDTVYWYQQGPGQDPQFLISFYEKMQSDKGSIPDRFSAQQFSDYHSELNMSSLELGDSALYFCASSPRLAGGPGANVLTFGAGSRLTVL.

The DNA for the CDR3 is TGTGCCAGCAGCTTAGAACCCCAGGGCCCCAACGAGCAGTACTTC. It codes for CASSLEPQGPNEQYF. The V gene is TRBV7-9, the J gene TRBJ2-7, with a possible D match to TRBD1 (5 bases). The CDR3 runs to 15 residues. Germline V gene lookup returns CDR1 SEHNR and CDR2 FQNEAQ (reference sequence). Between the trimmed V and J ends, which lost 1 base and 5 bases, there was a span of 15 bases. Based on the CDR3 plus reference TRBV7-9 and TRBJ2-7, the full variable domain is DTGVSQNPRHKITKRGQNVTFRCDPISEHNRLYWYRQTLGQGPEFLTYFQNEAQLEKSRLLSDRFSAERPKGSFSTLEIQRTEQGDSAMYLCASSLEPQGPNEQYFGPGTRLTVT.

This clone was seen only a few times. The V gene is TRBV4-1, the J gene TRBJ2-7, with D perhaps matching TRBD1 or TRBD2 (5 bases each). Between the trimmed V and J ends, which lost 0 bases and 0 bases, there was a span of 12 bases. Per the germline V gene, CDR1 is MGHRA and CDR2 is YSYEKL. This CDR3 spans 16 amino acids. In DNA, the CDR3 is TGCGCCAGCAGCCAAGAATATATGGGGGTCTCCTACGAGCAGTACTTC. Protein product: CASSQEYMGVSYEQYF.

The CDR3 protein is CASSLASGSTDTQYF. CDR3 DNA: TGTGCCAGCAGCTTGGCTAGCGGAAGCACAGATACGCAGTATTTT. The rearrangement uses TRBV11-3 and TRBJ2-3; TRBD2 matches 7 bases. V dropped 3 bases and J dropped 0; count of bases not matched to a gene: 3. The germline CDR1 and CDR2 sequences are SGHNT and YENEEA. The CDR3 covers 15 residues.

This clone was seen more than once but under ten times. This sequence joins TRBV16 and TRBJ1-5, with unresolved D. The V gene's germline CDR1 is KGHSY and CDR2 FQNENV. The CDR3 extends over 15 amino acids. V was cut by 4 bases and J by 0 bases, with 10 bases left in between. CDR3: CASSLTTDSNQPQHF. The CDR3, as DNA: TGTGCCAGCAGCCTGACAACGGATAGCAATCAGCCCCAGCATTTT.